Listed here is a single T cell receptor beta chain. Antigen specificity is unknown. TCRdb analysed the 5' RACE reads with MiXCR anew, one entry per CDR3 protein. This table has 300,000 to 350,000 distinct CDR3 sequences, 15% to 20% appearing once. This CDR3 comprises 12 residues. Germline assignment: CDR1 SGHDT and CDR2 YYEEEE. V was cut by 7 bases and J by 1 base, with 8 bases left in between. The data derive from a study of T-cell memory formation after mild COVID-19. Study findings and constraints: Later expanders leaned CD4+, whereas day 15 to 85 contracting clones were balanced CD4/CD8. CD4+ contracting clones were mainly CM and EM; CD8+ ones, EMRA.

The material sequenced was PBMCs or a T cell subset sorted from them (not recorded which). V gene TRBV5-6 combines with J gene TRBJ1-1; D is uncertain. The sequence was collected from a young man who had mild COVID-19 (a few samples of this study predate the infection). Cell type and time point are not known. The CDR3 DNA follows: TGTGCCAGCCCCGATACGAACACTGAAGCTTTCTTT. Translated: CASPDTNTEAFF.